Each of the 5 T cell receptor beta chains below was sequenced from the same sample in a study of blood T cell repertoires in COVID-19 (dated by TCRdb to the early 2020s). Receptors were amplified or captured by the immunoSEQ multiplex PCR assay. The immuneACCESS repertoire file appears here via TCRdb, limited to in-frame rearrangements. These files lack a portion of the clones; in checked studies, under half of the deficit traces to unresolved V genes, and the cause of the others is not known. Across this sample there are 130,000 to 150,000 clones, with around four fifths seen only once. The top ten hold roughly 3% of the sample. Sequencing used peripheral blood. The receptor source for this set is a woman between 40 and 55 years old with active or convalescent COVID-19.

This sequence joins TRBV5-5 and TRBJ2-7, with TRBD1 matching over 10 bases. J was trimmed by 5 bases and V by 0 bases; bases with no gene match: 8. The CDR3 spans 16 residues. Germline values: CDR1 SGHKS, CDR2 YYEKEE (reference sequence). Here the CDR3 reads CASSLAFGGQGNEQYF. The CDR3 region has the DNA TGTGCCAGCAGCTTGGCCTTCGGGGGACAGGGGAACGAGCAGTACTTC.

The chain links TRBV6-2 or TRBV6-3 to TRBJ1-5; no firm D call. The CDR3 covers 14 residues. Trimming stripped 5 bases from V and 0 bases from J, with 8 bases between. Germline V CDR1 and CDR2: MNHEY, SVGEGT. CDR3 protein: CASSRAGSNQPQHF. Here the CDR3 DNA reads TGTGCCAGCAGTCGCGCGGGTAGCAATCAGCCCCAGCATTTT.

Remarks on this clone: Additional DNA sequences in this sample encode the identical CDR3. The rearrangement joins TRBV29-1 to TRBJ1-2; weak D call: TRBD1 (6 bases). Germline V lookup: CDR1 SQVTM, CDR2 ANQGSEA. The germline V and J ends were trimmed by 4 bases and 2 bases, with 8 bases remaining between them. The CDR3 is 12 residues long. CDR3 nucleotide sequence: TGCAGCGTTGGCGGACAGAACTATGGCTACACCTTC. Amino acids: CSVGGQNYGYTF.

The CDR3 here is CASSIGRTGVRTGELFF. CDR3 in DNA: TGTGCCAGTAGTATAGGAAGGACAGGAGTTCGTACCGGGGAGCTGTTTTTT. This chain links TRBV19 with TRBJ2-2; 7 nucleotides agree with TRBD1. CDR1 is LNHDA and CDR2 is SQIVND in the germline V gene (reference sequence). This CDR3 spans 17 amino acids. V shed 1 base and J 5 bases; nucleotides not matched to a gene: 10. The full variable domain, in which reference TRBV19 and TRBJ2-2 provide the parts outside the CDR3, is DGGITQSPKYLFRKEGQNVTLSCEQNLNHDAMYWYRQDPGQGLRLIYYSQIVNDFQKGDIAEGYSVSREKKESFPLTVTSAQKNPTAFYLCASSIGRTGVRTGELFFGEGSRLTVL.

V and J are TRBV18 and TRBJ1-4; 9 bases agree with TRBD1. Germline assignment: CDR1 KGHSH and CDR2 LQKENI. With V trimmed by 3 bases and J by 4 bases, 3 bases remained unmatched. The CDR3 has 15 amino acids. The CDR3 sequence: CASSPRTGVNEKLFF. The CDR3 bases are TGTGCCAGCTCACCGAGGACAGGGGTTAATGAAAAACTGTTTTTT.